A single sample gave rise to the 20 T cell receptor beta chains below, sequenced in a study of cytomegalovirus exposure and HLA in healthy donors. PCR was performed using 60 Vbeta and 13 Jbeta primers. TCRdb's copy holds only in-frame clones and misses some; the assay was immunoSEQ multiplex PCR. This table has some 150,000 clones, less than 85% appearing once. Sequenced sample: PBMCs. The receptor source for this set is a man aged 35 to 55 in good health and CMV-seronegative.

This clone was detected once. The chain joins TRBV7-3 to TRBJ2-1, with a possible D match to TRBD1 (6 bases). Trimming shortened V by 3 bases and J by 4 bases, and 13 bases separated the two germline ends. From germline, CDR1 is SGHTA and CDR2 FQGTGA. The CDR3 totals 15 residues. In DNA form, the CDR3 reads TGTGCCAGCAGCTTTGACAGGTCGGGATACAATGAGCAGTTCTTC. This gives the protein CASSFDRSGYNEQFF.

This clone came up once. This sequence joins TRBV7-9 and TRBJ1-1; D is undetermined. CDR3 size: 17 residues. The germline CDR1 and CDR2 sequences are SEHNR and FQNEAQ (reference sequence). Between the trimmed V and J ends, which lost 10 bases and 0 bases, there was a span of 24 bases. The DNA for the CDR3 is TGTGCCATACGATCCCTTAACCGAACAGTCATGAACACTGAAGCTTTCTTT. Its translation: CAIRSLNRTVMNTEAFF.

The chain joins TRBV7-9 to TRBJ1-3; D might be TRBD1 (6 bases). The CDR3 runs to 14 residues. In germline, CDR1 is SEHNR, CDR2 FQNEAQ (reference sequence). Trimming removed 9 bases from V and 4 bases from J, with 16 bases in between. The CDR3 DNA reads as TGTGCCAGTCTGATACAGGGATCCGGAAACACCATATATTTT. It codes for CASLIQGSGNTIYF.

The chain joins TRBV11-2 to TRBJ2-1, with 8 bases matching TRBD2. Per germline, CDR1 SGHAT and CDR2 FQNNGV. CDR3 length: 16 amino acids. V was pared by 0 bases and J by 6 bases, with 7 bases of the junction left unmatched. The CDR3 sequence is CASSLESGTSFNEQFF. The CDR3 DNA follows: TGTGCCAGCAGCTTAGAATCAGGGACTAGTTTCAATGAGCAGTTCTTC.

The chain is built from TRBV28 and TRBJ2-7; a possible D gene is TRBD2 (6 bases). Trimming cost V 2 bases and J 5 bases, with 16 bases left between them. Germline CDR1 MDHEN, CDR2 SYDVKM. The CDR3 is made up of 15 amino acids. For the CDR3, the DNA is TGTGCCAGCAGTTTAGGGACCGAGACTAGAGACGAGCAGTACTTC. Its protein is CASSLGTETRDEQYF.

This chain links TRBV19 with TRBJ1-3; no clear D. Trimming removed 6 bases from V and 1 base from J, with 25 bases in between. Germline lookup yields CDR1 LNHDA and CDR2 SQIVND (reference sequence). The CDR3 covers 19 residues. This CDR3 is CASSIGRAGDLGSGNTIYF. CDR3 sequence (DNA): TGTGCCAGTAGCATCGGGAGAGCCGGAGATTTAGGTTCTGGAAACACCATATATTTT.

This rearrangement joins TRBV28 to TRBJ1-3; no clear D gene. Germline values: CDR1 MDHEN, CDR2 SYDVKM. This CDR3 spans 12 amino acids. V was pared by 8 bases and J by 4 bases, with 9 bases between. This chain's CDR3 is CASQAGGNTIYF. DNA of the CDR3: TGTGCCAGCCAGGCAGGAGGAAACACCATATATTTT.

This chain joins TRBV6-1 and TRBJ2-1; 7 nucleotides align to TRBD1. The CDR3 contains 15 residues. V trimming: 3 bases; J trimming: 3 bases; junction bases outside the gene matches: 5. CDR1 MNHNS and CDR2 SASEGT come from the germline V gene. DNA of the CDR3: TGTGCCAGCAGTGACCAGGACAGGTACTACAATGAGCAGTTCTTC. It translates to CASSDQDRYYNEQFF.

The chain employs TRBV30 and TRBJ2-1; 12 bases match TRBD2. J was trimmed by 7 bases and V by 2 bases; bases with no gene match: 6. The CDR3 has 15 amino acids. Germline values: CDR1 GTSNPN, CDR2 SVGIG (reference sequence). In nucleotides, the CDR3 is TGTGCCTGGAGTTACGGACTAGCGGGGAAGAATGAGCAGTTCTTC. This codes for CAWSYGLAGKNEQFF. The variable domain in full, completed from reference TRBV30 and TRBJ2-1, reads SQTIHQWPATLVQPVGSPLSLECTVEGTSNPNLYWYRQAAGRGLQLLFYSVGIGQISSEVPQNLSASRPQDRQFILSSKKLLLSDSGFYLCAWSYGLAGKNEQFFGPGTRLTVL.

Of note for this clone: One junction end does not reproduce the germline sequence, and a read error may be involved. The chain is built from TRBV15 and TRBJ2-7, with TRBD1 matching over 7 bases. CDR1 LNHNV and CDR2 YYDKDF come from the germline V gene (reference sequence). The CDR3 extends over 15 amino acids. CDR3 region: CATSRGRTGPYEQYF. The CDR3 nucleotides are TGTGCCACCAGTAGAGGTAGGACAGGTCCCTACGAGCAGTACTTC.

The V gene is TRBV19, the J gene TRBJ1-2; TRBD1 matches at 11 bases. The V segment lost 0 bases and the J segment 8 bases; nucleotides outside the gene matches: 5. CDR3 length: 15 residues. Germline V lookup: CDR1 LNHDA, CDR2 SQIVND (reference sequence). The CDR3 loop is CASSIDGGQGEGYTF. The CDR3 DNA is TGTGCCAGTAGTATAGATGGGGGACAGGGGGAAGGCTACACCTTC.

Only one count was recorded for this clone. Other DNA sequences in the same sample also yield this CDR3. The chain recombines TRBV4-1 with TRBJ1-6; perhaps TRBD1 as D (5 bases). Trimming shortened V by 4 bases and J by 5 bases, and 15 bases separated the two germline ends. The CDR3 totals 16 residues. Germline V gene data show CDR1 as MGHRA and CDR2 as YSYEKL. CDR3 sequence: CASSLLGGTDNSPLHF. The CDR3 bases are TGCGCCAGCAGCCTTCTCGGGGGTACGGATAATTCACCCCTCCACTTT.

V usage is TRBV18 and J usage is TRBJ2-7; D may be TRBD2 (6 bases). V lost 0 bases and J lost 3, with 9 bases in between. The germline CDR1 and CDR2 sequences are KGHSH and LQKENI. This CDR3 region has 14 residues. CDR3 in amino acids: CASSPPSSGYEQYF. The CDR3 DNA sequence: TGTGCCAGCTCACCACCGAGTAGCGGCTACGAGCAGTACTTC.

The chain couples TRBV4-2 to TRBJ2-1; D remains unclear. Trimming removed 1 base from V and 7 bases from J, with 8 bases in between. Germline loops: CDR1 LGHNA, CDR2 YNFKEQ. The CDR3 contains 13 residues. The CDR3 sequence: CASSQVERNEQFF. CDR3 DNA: TGTGCCAGCAGCCAAGTAGAGCGTAATGAGCAGTTCTTC.

The chain combines TRBV4-3 with TRBJ1-4, with D hard to call. The CDR3 has 16 residues. CDR1 and CDR2 (germline): LGHNA, YSLEER. Trimming shortened V by 0 bases and J by 7 bases, and 15 bases separated the two germline ends. The CDR3 here is CASSQDGRGNGEKLFF. Written as DNA, the CDR3 is TGCGCCAGCAGCCAAGATGGGCGGGGTAATGGTGAAAAACTGTTTTTT.

This clone was recorded once. Germline is not matched at one junction end, which may reflect a read error. V is TRBV7-7 and J is TRBJ2-3; TRBD1 agrees at 11 bases. CDR1 and CDR2 (germline): SSHAT, FNYEAQ (reference sequence). The CDR3 totals 14 residues. The CDR3 DNA reads TGTGCTAGCAGCCCGGGACAGGGGGCAGATACGCAGTATTTT. This sequence encodes CASSPGQGADTQYF.

The chain has TRBV10-2 and TRBJ2-7; TRBD2 aligns across 13 bases. The trim removed 7 bases at V and 4 bases at J, leaving 7 bases unmatched. This CDR3 region has 15 residues. Per germline, CDR1 WSHSY and CDR2 SAAADI. CDR3 region: CASTSLAGGPYEQYF. The DNA for the CDR3 is TGCGCCAGCACCTCACTAGCGGGGGGGCCTTACGAGCAGTACTTC.

The gene calls are TRBV4-1 and TRBJ2-1; the D is unclear. The CDR3 covers 15 residues. Looked up from germline, CDR1 is MGHRA and CDR2 is YSYEKL. Trimming took off 1 base at V and 0 bases at J, with 7 bases between the two ends. CDR3 sequence reads: CASSQAASSYNEQFF. CDR3 nucleotides: TGCGCCAGCAGCCAAGCTGCGAGCTCCTACAATGAGCAGTTCTTC.

This chain connects TRBV5-5 to TRBJ2-1; tentative D call: TRBD1 (6 bases). V lost 8 bases to trimming and J lost 12 bases, with 18 bases between them. This CDR3 comprises 12 residues. CDR1 is SGHKS and CDR2 is YYEKEE in the germline V gene (reference sequence). The CDR3 spells CASQKAQGGQFF. CDR3 bases: TGTGCCAGTCAAAAGGCACAGGGTGGGCAGTTCTTC.

V gene TRBV27 combines with J gene TRBJ1-5; TRBD1 aligns across 7 bases. From germline, CDR1 is MNHEY and CDR2 SMNVEV (reference sequence). The CDR3 runs to 15 residues. Trimming cost V 6 bases and J 4 bases; bases outside gene matches: 9. The CDR3 loop reads CASSPGQLRNQPQHF. The CDR3 nucleotides read TGTGCCAGCAGCCCGGGACAGCTGCGAAATCAGCCCCAGCATTTT.